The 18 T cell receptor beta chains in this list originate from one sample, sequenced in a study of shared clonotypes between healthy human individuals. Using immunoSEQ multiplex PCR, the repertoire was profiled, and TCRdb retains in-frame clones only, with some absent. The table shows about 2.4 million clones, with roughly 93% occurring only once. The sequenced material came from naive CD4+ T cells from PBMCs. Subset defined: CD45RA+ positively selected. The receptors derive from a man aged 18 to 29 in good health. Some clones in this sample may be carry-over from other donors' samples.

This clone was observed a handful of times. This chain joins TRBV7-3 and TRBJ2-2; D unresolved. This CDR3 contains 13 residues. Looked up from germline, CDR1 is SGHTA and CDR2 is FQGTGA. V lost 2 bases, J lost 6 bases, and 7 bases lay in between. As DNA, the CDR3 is TGTGCCAGCAGCTTAGTCCTGGCCGGGGAGCTGTTTTTT. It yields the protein CASSLVLAGELFF.

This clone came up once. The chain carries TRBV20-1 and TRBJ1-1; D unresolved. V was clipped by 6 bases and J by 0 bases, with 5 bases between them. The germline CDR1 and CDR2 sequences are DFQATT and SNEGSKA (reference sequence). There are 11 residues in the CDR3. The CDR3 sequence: CSAGMNTEAFF. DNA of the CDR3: TGCAGTGCCGGGATGAACACTGAAGCTTTCTTT.

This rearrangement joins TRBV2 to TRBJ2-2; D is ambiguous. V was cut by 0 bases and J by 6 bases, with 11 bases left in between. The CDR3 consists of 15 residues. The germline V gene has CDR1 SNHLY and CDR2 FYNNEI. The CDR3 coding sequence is TGTGCCAGCAGTGAAGCGAGCTCCCGAGCCGGGGAGCTGTTTTTT. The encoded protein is CASSEASSRAGELFF.

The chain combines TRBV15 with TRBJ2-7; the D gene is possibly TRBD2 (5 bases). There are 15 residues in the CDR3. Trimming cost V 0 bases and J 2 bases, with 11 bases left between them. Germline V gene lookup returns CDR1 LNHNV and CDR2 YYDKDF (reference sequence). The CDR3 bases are TGTGCCACCAGCAGAGATGGGCGGGTGGCCTACGAGCAGTACTTC. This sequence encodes CATSRDGRVAYEQYF.

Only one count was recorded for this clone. The CDR3 DNA reads TGTGCCAGCAGGAGGGGACAGCCGATGAACACTGAAGCTTTCTTT. Amino acids: CASRRGQPMNTEAFF. This chain links TRBV6-1 with TRBJ1-1; 7 positions agree with TRBD1. The CDR3 loop spans 15 amino acids. Germline V CDR1 and CDR2: MNHNS, SASEGT. V lost 6 bases to trimming and J lost 0 bases; unmatched junction nucleotides: 7.

CDR3 DNA: TGCGCCAGCAGCTCGGGGCTCGGGATCTCTGGAAACACCATATATTTT. Translation gives CASSSGLGISGNTIYF. The rearrangement uses TRBV5-1 and TRBJ1-3, with D tentatively TRBD1 (5 bases). The CDR3 has 16 amino acids. Germline V gene data show CDR1 as SGHRS and CDR2 as YFSETQ. V dropped 3 bases and J dropped 0 bases, with 13 bases sitting between them.

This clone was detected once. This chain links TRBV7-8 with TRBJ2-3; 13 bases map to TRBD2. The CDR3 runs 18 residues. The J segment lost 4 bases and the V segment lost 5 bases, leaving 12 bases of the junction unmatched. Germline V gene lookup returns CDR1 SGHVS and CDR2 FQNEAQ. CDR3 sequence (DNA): TGTGCCAGCAGCCCTACTAGCGGGAGGGCCACGTTGCCAGATACGCAGTATTTT. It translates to CASSPTSGRATLPDTQYF.

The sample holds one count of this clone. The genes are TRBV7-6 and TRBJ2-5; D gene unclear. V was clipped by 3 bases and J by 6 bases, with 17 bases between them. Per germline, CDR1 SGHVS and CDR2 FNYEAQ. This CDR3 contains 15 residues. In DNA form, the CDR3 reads TGTGCCAGCAGCTTCGGGCTGACGGCGGAGAAGACCCAGTACTTC. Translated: CASSFGLTAEKTQYF.

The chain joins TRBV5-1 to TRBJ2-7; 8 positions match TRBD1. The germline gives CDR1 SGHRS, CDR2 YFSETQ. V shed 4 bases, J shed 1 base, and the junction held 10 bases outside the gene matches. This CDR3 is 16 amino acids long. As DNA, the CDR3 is TGCGCCAGCAGCGAAGCCGGGACAGGCATTTCCTACGAGCAGTACTTC. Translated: CASSEAGTGISYEQYF.

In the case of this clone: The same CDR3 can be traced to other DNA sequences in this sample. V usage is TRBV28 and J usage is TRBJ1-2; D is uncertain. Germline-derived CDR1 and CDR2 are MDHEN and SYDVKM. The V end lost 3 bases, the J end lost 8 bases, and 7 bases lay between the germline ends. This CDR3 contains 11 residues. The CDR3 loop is CASSLTGGYTF. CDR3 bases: TGTGCCAGCAGTTTGACGGGGGGCTACACCTTC.

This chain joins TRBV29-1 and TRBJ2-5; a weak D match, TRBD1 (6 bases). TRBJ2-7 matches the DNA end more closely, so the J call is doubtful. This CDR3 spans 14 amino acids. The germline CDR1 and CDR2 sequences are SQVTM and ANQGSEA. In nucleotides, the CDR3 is TGCAGCGTTGAATTGACAGGCAGCTCCTACGAGCAGTACTTC. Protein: CSVELTGSSYEQYF.

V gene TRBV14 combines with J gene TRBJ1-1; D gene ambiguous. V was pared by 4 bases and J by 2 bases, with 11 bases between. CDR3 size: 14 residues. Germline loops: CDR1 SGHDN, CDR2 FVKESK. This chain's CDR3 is CASSPRYINTEAFF. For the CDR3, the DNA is TGTGCCAGCAGCCCCCGATACATCAACACTGAAGCTTTCTTT.

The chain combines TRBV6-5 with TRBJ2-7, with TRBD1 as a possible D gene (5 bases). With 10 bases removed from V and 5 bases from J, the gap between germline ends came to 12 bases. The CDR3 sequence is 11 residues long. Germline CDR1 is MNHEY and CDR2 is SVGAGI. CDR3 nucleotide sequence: TGTGCCACCCAGGGCCCCCACGAGCAGTACTTC. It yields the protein CATQGPHEQYF.

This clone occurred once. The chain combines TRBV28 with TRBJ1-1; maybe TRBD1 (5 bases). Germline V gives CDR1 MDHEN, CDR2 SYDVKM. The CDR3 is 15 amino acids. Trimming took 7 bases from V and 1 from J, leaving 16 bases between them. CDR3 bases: TGTGCCAGCACTACCGCCGGGACCGGGAACACTGAAGCTTTCTTT. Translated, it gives CASTTAGTGNTEAFF.

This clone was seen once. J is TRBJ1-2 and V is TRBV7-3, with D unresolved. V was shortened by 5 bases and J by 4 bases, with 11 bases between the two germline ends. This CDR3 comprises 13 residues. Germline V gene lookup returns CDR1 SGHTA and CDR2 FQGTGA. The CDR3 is CASSSPGGYGYTF. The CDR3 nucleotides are TGTGCCAGCAGCAGCCCGGGCGGCTATGGCTACACCTTC.

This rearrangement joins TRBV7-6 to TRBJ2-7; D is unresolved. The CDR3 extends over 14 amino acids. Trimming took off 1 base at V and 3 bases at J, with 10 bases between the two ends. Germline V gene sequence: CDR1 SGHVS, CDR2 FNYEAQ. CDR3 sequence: CASSLVSTLYEQYF. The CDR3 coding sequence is TGTGCCAGCAGCTTAGTTTCTACCCTCTACGAGCAGTACTTC. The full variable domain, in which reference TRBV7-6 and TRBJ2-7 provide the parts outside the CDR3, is GAGVSQSPRYKVTKRGQDVALRCDPISGHVSLYWYRQALGQGPEFLTYFNYEAQQDKSGLPNDRFSAERPEGSISTLTIQRTEQRDSAMYRCASSLVSTLYEQYFGPGTRLTVT.

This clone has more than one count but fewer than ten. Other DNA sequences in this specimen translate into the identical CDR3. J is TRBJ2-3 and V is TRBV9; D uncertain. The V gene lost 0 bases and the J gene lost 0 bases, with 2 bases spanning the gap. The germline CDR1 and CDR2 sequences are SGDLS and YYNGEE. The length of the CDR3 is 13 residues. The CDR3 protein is CASSVASTDTQYF. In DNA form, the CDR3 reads TGTGCCAGCAGCGTAGCTAGCACAGATACGCAGTATTTT.

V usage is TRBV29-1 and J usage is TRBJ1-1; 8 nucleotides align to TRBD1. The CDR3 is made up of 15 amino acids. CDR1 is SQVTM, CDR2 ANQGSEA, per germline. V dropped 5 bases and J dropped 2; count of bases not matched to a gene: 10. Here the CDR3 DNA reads TGCAGCGTTTCCGGACAGGGACGAGTAAACACTGAAGCTTTCTTT. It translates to CSVSGQGRVNTEAFF.